The sequence of this T cell receptor beta chain was determined in a study of control samples from healthy donors and cancer patients. This CDR3 region has 13 residues. Trimming took off 0 bases at V and 6 bases at J, with 9 bases between the two ends. Germline V gene sequence: CDR1 MNHEY, CDR2 SVGAGI. Data came from immunoSEQ multiplex PCR; TCRdb stores just in-frame clones and leaves some out. The data contain 170,000 or so clones, about 90% of them singletons. In its sample, this clone was seen once. Sequenced material: blood. The source of this sequence is a middle-aged woman in good health. This chain links TRBV6-5 with TRBJ2-7, with a tentative D call TRBD2 (5 bases). The CDR3: CASSYSRVGEQYF. The CDR3 DNA is TGTGCCAGCAGTTACTCGAGGGTCGGCGAGCAGTACTTC.